What follows are 2 T cell receptor beta chains derived from one specimen sequenced in a study of T cell repertoires in cytomegalovirus infection (dated by TCRdb to about 2019). The sequencing machine was an Illumina HiSeq 1500. The public reads were reprocessed in TCRdb via fastp at Q25 and MiXCR, keeping in-frame beta chains. Entries that share a CDR3 protein sequence are merged under the most common genes and DNA. A total of under 850,000 distinct CDR3 sequences appear in this sample, about 40% of them only once. In total, the top ten clones hold about 2.8% of the sample. Sequencing was performed on PBMCs. The receptors shown here come from a human donor in good health (CMV status not recorded). Some clones in this sample may be carry-over from other donors' samples.

There are a few counts of this clonotype. The chain employs TRBV7-2 and TRBJ1-6, with a tentative D call TRBD1 (6 bases). Trimming cost V 7 bases and J 5 bases, with 15 bases left between them. From germline, CDR1 is SGHTA and CDR2 FQGNSA. The CDR3 sequence is 15 residues long. The CDR3 here is CASTLRAGDNSPLHF. CDR3 in DNA: TGTGCCAGCACCCTTCGAGCAGGGGATAATTCACCCCTCCACTTT.

A few counts support this clonotype. The rearrangement links TRBV27 to TRBJ1-6, with D hard to call. Deletions cut 5 bases from V and 11 bases from J, with 25 bases between. The CDR3 covers 17 residues. Germline CDR1 MNHEY, CDR2 SMNVEV (reference sequence). The chain's CDR3 is CASSPYVDLVLMAPLHF. The CDR3 DNA is TGTGCCAGCAGTCCCTACGTGGACCTAGTCTTAATGGCACCCCTCCACTTT.